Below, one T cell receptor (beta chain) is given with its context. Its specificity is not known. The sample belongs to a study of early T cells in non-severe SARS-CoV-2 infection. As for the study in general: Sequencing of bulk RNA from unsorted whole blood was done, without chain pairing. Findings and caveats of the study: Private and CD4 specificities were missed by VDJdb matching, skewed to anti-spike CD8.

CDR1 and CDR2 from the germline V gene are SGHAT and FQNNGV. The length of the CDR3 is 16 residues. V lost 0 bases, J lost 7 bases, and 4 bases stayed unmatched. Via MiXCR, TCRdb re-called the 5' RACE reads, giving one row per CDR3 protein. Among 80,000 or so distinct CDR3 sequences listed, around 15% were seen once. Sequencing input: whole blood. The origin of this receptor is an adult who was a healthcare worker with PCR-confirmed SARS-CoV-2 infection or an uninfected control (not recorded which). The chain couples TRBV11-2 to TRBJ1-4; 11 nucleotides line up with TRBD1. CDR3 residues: CASSLDIGTGGEKLFF. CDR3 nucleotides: TGTGCCAGCAGCTTAGATATCGGGACAGGGGGTGAAAAACTGTTTTTT.